This T cell receptor beta chain emerged from a study of blood T cell repertoires in COVID-19. This clone was seen only a few times. Libraries were prepared by immunoSEQ multiplex PCR; TCRdb keeps only in-frame clonotypes and omits some of them. The repertoire holds approximately 54,000 clones, with 90% as singletons. Sequencing used peripheral blood. The sequence came from a man aged 50 to 59 with acute or convalescent COVID-19.

CDR3 nucleotide sequence: TGTGCCAGCAGTTTCCTGGACAGGATAGTGATCTATGGCTACACCTTC. Its translation: CASSFLDRIVIYGYTF. This chain joins TRBV6-4 and TRBJ1-2; 7 nucleotides line up with TRBD1. Germline CDR1 is MRHNA and CDR2 is SNTAGT. The CDR3 length is 16 residues. The J segment lost 4 bases and the V segment lost 5 bases, leaving 13 bases of the junction unmatched.